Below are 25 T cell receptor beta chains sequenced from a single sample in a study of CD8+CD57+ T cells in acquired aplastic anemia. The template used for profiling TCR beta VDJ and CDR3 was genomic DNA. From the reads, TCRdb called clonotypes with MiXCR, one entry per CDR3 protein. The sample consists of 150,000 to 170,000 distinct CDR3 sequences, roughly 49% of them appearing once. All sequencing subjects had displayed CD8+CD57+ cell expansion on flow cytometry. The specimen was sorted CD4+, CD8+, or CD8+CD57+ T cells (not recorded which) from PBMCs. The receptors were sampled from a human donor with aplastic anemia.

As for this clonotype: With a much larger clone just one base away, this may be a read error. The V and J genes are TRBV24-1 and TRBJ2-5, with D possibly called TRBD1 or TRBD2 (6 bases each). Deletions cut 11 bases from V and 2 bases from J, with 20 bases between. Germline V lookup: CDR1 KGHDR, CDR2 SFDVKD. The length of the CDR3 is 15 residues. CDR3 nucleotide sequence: TGTGCCAGCAGATTGGCCGTAGGGGGGCAAGAGACCCAGTACTTC. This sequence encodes CASRLAVGGQETQYF.

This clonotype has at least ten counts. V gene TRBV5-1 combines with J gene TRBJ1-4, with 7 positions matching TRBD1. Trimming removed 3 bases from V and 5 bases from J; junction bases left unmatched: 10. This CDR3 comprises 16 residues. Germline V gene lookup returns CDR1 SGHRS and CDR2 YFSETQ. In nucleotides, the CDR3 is TGCGCCAGCAGCTCGAGGGATCCGGGACAGAATGAAAAACTGTTTTTT. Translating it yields CASSSRDPGQNEKLFF.

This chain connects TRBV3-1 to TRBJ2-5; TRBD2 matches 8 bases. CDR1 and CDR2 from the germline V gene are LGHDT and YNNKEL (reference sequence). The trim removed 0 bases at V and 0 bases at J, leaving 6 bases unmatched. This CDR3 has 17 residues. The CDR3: CASSQDPSGGDQETQYF. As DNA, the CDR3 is TGTGCCAGCAGCCAAGATCCGAGCGGGGGAGACCAAGAGACCCAGTACTTC.

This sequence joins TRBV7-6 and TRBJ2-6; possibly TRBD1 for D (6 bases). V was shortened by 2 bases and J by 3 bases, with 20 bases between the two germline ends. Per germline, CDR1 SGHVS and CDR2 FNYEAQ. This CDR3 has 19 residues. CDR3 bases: TGTGCCAGCAGCTTAAGAACAGATACGAGGGGGATTGGGGCCAACGTCCTGACTTTC. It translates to CASSLRTDTRGIGANVLTF.

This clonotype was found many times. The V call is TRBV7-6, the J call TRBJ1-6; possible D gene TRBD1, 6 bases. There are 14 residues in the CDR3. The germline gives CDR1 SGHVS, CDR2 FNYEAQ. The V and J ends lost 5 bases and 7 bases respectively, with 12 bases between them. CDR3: CASSRQGNNSPLHF. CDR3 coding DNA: TGTGCCAGCAGCCGCCAGGGGAACAATTCACCCCTCCACTTT.

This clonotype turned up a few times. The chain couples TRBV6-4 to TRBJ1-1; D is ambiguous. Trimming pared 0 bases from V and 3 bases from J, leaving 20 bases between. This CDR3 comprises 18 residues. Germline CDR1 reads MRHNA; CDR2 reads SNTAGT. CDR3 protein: CASSDSVRWVLGYTEAFF. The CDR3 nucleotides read TGTGCCAGCAGTGACTCCGTCAGATGGGTCTTAGGGTACACTGAAGCTTTCTTT.

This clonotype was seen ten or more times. The CDR3 reads CASTSNGGLAKNIQYF. The DNA for the CDR3 is TGTGCCAGCACCTCCAACGGGGGTTTAGCCAAAAACATTCAGTACTTC. The chain couples TRBV11-1 to TRBJ2-4; possible D gene TRBD2, 6 bases. The CDR3 length is 16 residues. Per the germline V gene, CDR1 is SGHAT and CDR2 is FQDESV (reference sequence). The V gene lost 7 bases and the J gene lost 0 bases, with 16 bases spanning the gap.

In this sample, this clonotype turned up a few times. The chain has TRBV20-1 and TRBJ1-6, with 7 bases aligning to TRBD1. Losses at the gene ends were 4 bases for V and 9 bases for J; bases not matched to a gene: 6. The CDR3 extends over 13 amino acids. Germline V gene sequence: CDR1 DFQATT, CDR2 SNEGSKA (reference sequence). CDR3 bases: TGCAGTGCTACGGGACAGTCTGCTTCACCCCTCCACTTT. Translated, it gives CSATGQSASPLHF.

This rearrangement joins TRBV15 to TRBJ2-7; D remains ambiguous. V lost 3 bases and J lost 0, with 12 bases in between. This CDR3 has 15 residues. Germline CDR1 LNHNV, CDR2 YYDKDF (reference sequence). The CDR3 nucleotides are TGTGCCACCAGCAGTTGGCAGGTTAGCTCCTACGAGCAGTACTTC. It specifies CATSSWQVSSYEQYF.

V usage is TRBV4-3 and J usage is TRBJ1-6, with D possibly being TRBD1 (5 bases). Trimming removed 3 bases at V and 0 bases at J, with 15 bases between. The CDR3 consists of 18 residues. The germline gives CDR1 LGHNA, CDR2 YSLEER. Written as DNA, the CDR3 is TGCGCCAGCAGCCAGGCCCACGGGGGAAGCTCCTATAATTCACCCCTCCACTTT. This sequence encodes CASSQAHGGSSYNSPLHF.

CDR3 residues: CASSLSLGQGANYGYTF. Written as DNA, the CDR3 is TGTGCCAGCAGCTTATCGTTGGGACAGGGCGCTAACTATGGCTACACCTTC. This chain links TRBV7-2 with TRBJ1-2; TRBD1 matches at 9 bases. Germline loops: CDR1 SGHTA, CDR2 FQGNSA. This CDR3 region has 17 residues. The V segment lost 2 bases and the J segment 0 bases; nucleotides outside the gene matches: 7.

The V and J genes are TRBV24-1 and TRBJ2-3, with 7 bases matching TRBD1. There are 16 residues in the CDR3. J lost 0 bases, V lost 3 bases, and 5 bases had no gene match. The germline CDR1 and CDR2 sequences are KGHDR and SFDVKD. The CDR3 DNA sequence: TGTGCCACCAGTGATCCGGGACAGACTAGCACAGATACGCAGTATTTT. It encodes CATSDPGQTSTDTQYF.

DNA of the CDR3: TGTGCCAGCAGCTTAGGCCACTCCTACGAGCAGTACTTC. The encoded protein is CASSLGHSYEQYF. The chain joins TRBV7-2 to TRBJ2-7; D unresolved. The germline gives CDR1 SGHTA, CDR2 FQGNSA. V shed 1 base and J shed 0 bases, with 4 bases lying between them. The CDR3 is 13 amino acids.

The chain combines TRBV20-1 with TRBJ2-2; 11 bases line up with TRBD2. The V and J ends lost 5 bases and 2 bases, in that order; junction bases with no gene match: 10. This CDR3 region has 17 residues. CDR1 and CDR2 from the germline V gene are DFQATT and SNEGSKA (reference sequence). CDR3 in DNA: TGCAGTGCTTTCCTTCCGGGACTAGCGGCTAACACCGGGGAGCTGTTTTTT. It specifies CSAFLPGLAANTGELFF.

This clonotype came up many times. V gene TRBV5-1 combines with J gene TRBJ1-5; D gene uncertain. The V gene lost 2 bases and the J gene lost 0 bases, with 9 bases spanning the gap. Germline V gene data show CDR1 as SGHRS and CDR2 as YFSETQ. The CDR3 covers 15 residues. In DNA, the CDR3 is TGCGCCAGCAGCTTAGGCCCGTATAGCAATCAGCCCCAGCATTTT. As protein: CASSLGPYSNQPQHF.

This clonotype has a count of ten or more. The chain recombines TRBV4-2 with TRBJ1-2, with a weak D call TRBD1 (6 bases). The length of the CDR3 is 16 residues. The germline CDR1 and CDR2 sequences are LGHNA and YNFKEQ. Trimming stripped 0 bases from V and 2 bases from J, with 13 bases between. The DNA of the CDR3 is TGTGCCAGCAGCCAAGAGAGGGGCAGGGGAAACTATGGCTACACCTTC. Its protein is CASSQERGRGNYGYTF.

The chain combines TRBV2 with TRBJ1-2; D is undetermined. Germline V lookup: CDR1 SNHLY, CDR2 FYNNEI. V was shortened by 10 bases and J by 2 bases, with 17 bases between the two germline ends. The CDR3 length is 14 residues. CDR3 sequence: CAKGLQETNYGYTF. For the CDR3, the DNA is TGTGCCAAAGGGCTCCAGGAAACCAACTATGGCTACACCTTC.

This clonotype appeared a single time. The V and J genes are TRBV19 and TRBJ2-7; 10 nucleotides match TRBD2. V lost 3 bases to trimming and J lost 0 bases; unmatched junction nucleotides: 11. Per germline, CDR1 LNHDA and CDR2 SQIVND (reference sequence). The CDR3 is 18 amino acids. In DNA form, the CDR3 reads TGTGCCAGTAGTATTGAGGGAGCTAGCGGGGGTAGCTCCTACGAGCAGTACTTC. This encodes CASSIEGASGGSSYEQYF. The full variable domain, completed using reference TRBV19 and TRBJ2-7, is DGGITQSPKYLFRKEGQNVTLSCEQNLNHDAMYWYRQDPGQGLRLIYYSQIVNDFQKGDIAEGYSVSREKKESFPLTVTSAQKNPTAFYLCASSIEGASGGSSYEQYFGPGTRLTVT.

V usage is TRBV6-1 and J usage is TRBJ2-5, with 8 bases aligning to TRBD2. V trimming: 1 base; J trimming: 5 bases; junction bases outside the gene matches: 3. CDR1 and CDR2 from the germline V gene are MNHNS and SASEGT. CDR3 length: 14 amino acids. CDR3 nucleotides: TGTGCCAGCAGTGAAGTTCCGGGGGGGGAGACCCAGTACTTC. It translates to CASSEVPGGETQYF.

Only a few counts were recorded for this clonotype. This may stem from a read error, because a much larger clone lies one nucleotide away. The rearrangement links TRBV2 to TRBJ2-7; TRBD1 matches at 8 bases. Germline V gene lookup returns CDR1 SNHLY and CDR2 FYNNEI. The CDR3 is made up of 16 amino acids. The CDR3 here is CASSYQGAAGSYEQYF. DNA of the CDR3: TGCGCCAGCAGCTACCAGGGGGCGGCGGGCTCCTACGAGCAGTACTTC.

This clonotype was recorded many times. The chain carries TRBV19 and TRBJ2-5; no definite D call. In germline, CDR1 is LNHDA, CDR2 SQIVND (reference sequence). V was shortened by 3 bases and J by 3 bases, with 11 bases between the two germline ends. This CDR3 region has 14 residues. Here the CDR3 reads CASSIGHGKETQYF. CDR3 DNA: TGTGCCAGTAGTATTGGTCATGGGAAAGAGACCCAGTACTTC. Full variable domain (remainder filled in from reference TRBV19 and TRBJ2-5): DGGITQSPKYLFRKEGQNVTLSCEQNLNHDAMYWYRQDPGQGLRLIYYSQIVNDFQKGDIAEGYSVSREKKESFPLTVTSAQKNPTAFYLCASSIGHGKETQYFGPGTRLLVL.

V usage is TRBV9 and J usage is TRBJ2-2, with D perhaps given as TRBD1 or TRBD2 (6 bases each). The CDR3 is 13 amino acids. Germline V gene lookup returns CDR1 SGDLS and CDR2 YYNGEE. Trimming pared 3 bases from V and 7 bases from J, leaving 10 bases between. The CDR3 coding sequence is TGTGCCAGCAGCGGGGGGGCAGACGGGGAGCTGTTTTTT. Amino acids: CASSGGADGELFF.

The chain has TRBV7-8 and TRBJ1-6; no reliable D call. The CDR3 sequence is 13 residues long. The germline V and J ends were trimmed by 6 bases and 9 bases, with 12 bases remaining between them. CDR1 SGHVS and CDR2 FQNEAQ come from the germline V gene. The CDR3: CASSDWRISPLHF. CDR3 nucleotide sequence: TGTGCCAGCAGTGATTGGAGGATTTCACCCCTCCACTTT.

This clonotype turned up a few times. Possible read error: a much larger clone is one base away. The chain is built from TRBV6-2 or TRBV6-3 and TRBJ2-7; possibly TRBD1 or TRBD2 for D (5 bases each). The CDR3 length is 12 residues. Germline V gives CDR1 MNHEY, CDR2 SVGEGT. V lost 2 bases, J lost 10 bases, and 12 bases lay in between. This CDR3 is CASSYLGTDQYF. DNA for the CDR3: TGTGCCAGCAGTTACCTCGGGACCGATCAGTACTTC.

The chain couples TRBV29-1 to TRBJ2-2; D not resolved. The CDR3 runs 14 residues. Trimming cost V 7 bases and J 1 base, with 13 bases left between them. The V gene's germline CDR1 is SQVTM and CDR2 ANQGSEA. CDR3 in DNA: TGCAGCGCCCAACCTTTTATGAACACCGGGGAGCTGTTTTTT. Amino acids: CSAQPFMNTGELFF.